This entry lists 21 T cell receptor beta chains sequenced from one sample in a study of blood T cell repertoires in COVID-19. Method: immunoSEQ multiplex PCR; TCRdb's copy keeps in-frame clones and lacks some. The data show about 100,000 clones, with approximately 88% seen just once and about 2.2% held by the top ten. Sequencing was performed on peripheral blood. All receptors come from a human donor in a cohort sampled during active COVID-19.

A few counts support this clone. The J gene is TRBJ1-1, the V gene TRBV27; perhaps TRBD1 as D (5 bases). CDR3 size: 14 residues. The germline V gene encodes CDR1 MNHEY and CDR2 SMNVEV (reference sequence). Deletions cut 5 bases from V and 8 bases from J, with 18 bases between. CDR3 nucleotide sequence: TGTGCCAGCAGTCCGTTTCGGGACTCCAGAGAAGCTTTCTTT. Its protein is CASSPFRDSREAFF.

The V and J genes are TRBV19 and TRBJ1-6; unclear D gene. There are 15 residues in the CDR3. CDR1 is LNHDA and CDR2 is SQIVND in the germline V gene (reference sequence). V was pared by 1 base and J by 10 bases, with 14 bases between. CDR3 bases: TGTGCCAGTAGTATAGTGAAGGGAGGAGGATCACCCCTCCACTTT. Amino acids: CASSIVKGGGSPLHF. Full variable domain (missing parts from reference TRBV19 and TRBJ1-6): DGGITQSPKYLFRKEGQNVTLSCEQNLNHDAMYWYRQDPGQGLRLIYYSQIVNDFQKGDIAEGYSVSREKKESFPLTVTSAQKNPTAFYLCASSIVKGGGSPLHFGNGTRLTVT.

This chain's CDR3 is CASSILADGRRAFF. The CDR3 DNA reads as TGTGCCAGTAGTATTTTGGCAGATGGGCGAAGAGCTTTCTTT. This chain uses TRBV19 with TRBJ1-1; D is unclear. Trimming took 3 bases from V and 10 from J, leaving 18 bases between them. Germline-derived CDR1 and CDR2 are LNHDA and SQIVND (reference sequence). There are 14 residues in the CDR3.

Only one count was recorded for this clone. This chain connects TRBV7-9 to TRBJ2-7; 7 bases align to TRBD1. Germline trimming cut 1 base from V and 0 bases from J; bases unmatched to any gene: 0. The CDR3 extends over 14 amino acids. CDR1 is SEHNR and CDR2 is FQNEAQ in the germline V gene (reference sequence). The CDR3, as DNA: TGTGCCAGCAGCTTAGGGACAGGCTCCTACGAGCAGTACTTC. Encoded protein: CASSLGTGSYEQYF.

This sequence joins TRBV27 and TRBJ2-7, with 12 bases fitting TRBD2. The CDR3 is 16 residues long. V lost 4 bases to trimming and J lost 6 bases; unmatched junction nucleotides: 10. Germline CDR1 is MNHEY and CDR2 is SMNVEV (reference sequence). The CDR3: CASSSGLAGKGGEQYF. In nucleotides, the CDR3 is TGTGCCAGCAGTTCCGGACTAGCGGGGAAAGGAGGCGAGCAGTACTTC.

V and J are TRBV7-8 and TRBJ1-1; perhaps TRBD1 as D (6 bases). This CDR3 is built from 15 residues. Germline-derived CDR1 and CDR2 are SGHVS and FQNEAQ. V was trimmed by 2 bases and J by 5 bases, leaving 15 bases between them. The CDR3, as DNA: TGTGCCAGCAGCTTAAGTGTCCAGGGGAAGACTGAAGCTTTCTTT. Translation gives CASSLSVQGKTEAFF.

This chain links TRBV12-3 or TRBV12-4 with TRBJ1-2, with 7 positions matching TRBD1. The CDR3 covers 12 residues. With 6 bases clipped from V and 4 bases from J, the junction kept 2 bases outside the gene matches. The CDR3 reads CASRWDSYGYTF. Here the CDR3 DNA reads TGTGCCAGCAGATGGGACAGCTATGGCTACACCTTC.

The rearrangement uses TRBV5-4 and TRBJ2-1, with 7 positions matching TRBD2. Germline V gene data show CDR1 as SGHNT and CDR2 as YYREEE (reference sequence). This CDR3 is built from 11 residues. Germline trimming cut 6 bases from V and 10 bases from J; bases unmatched to any gene: 4. CDR3 amino acids: CASTAGGEQFF. In nucleotides, the CDR3 is TGTGCCAGCACCGCCGGGGGGGAGCAGTTCTTC.

This clone was seen a few times. V usage is TRBV6-5 and J usage is TRBJ1-5, with a possible D match to TRBD1 (6 bases). Between the trimmed V and J ends, which lost 5 bases and 3 bases, there was a span of 11 bases. The CDR3 length is 14 residues. Germline CDR1 reads MNHEY; CDR2 reads SVGAGI. CDR3 in DNA: TGTGCCAGCAGTACAGGGAACTACAATCAGCCCCAGCATTTT. Residues: CASSTGNYNQPQHF.

In its sample, this clone was seen many times. The genes are TRBV27 and TRBJ1-1; TRBD1 might be the D (6 bases). This CDR3 contains 14 residues. V lost 8 bases and J lost 8, with 21 bases in between. CDR1 and CDR2 (germline): MNHEY, SMNVEV (reference sequence). The CDR3 loop reads CASSSGHREGEAFF. The CDR3 DNA follows: TGTGCCAGCTCAAGTGGGCACAGGGAAGGAGAAGCTTTCTTT.

The chain combines TRBV7-8 with TRBJ1-5, with TRBD1 identical over 11 bases. Trimming took 3 bases from V and 0 from J; bases not matched to a gene: 4. The CDR3 spans 17 residues. Germline lookup yields CDR1 SGHVS and CDR2 FQNEAQ. In DNA form, the CDR3 reads TGTGCCAGCAGCTTGGGACAGGGGGTATATAGCAATCAGCCCCAGCATTTT. Translating it yields CASSLGQGVYSNQPQHF.

This sequence joins TRBV4-1 and TRBJ2-6; 8 bases align to TRBD2. Trimming at V came to 2 bases and at J to 1 base, leaving 16 bases not matched to a gene. Per the germline V gene, CDR1 is MGHRA and CDR2 is YSYEKL. The CDR3 runs 21 residues. DNA for the CDR3: TGCGCCAGCAGCCAATATCAAAAGGGAAAGAGCGGGAGATCTGGGGCCAACGTCCTGACTTTC. This codes for CASSQYQKGKSGRSGANVLTF.

The chain combines TRBV6-6 with TRBJ1-1, with D uncertain. V dropped 5 bases and J dropped 0 bases, with 7 bases sitting between them. The CDR3 runs 13 residues. The germline V gene has CDR1 MNHNY and CDR2 SVGAGI (reference sequence). The CDR3 spells CASSTVMNTEAFF. For the CDR3, the DNA is TGTGCCAGCAGTACGGTCATGAACACTGAAGCTTTCTTT.

The chain combines TRBV5-1 with TRBJ1-1; D perhaps matches TRBD1 (5 bases). CDR1 is SGHRS and CDR2 is YFSETQ in the germline V gene. Trimming removed 2 bases from V and 6 bases from J, with 20 bases in between. The CDR3 covers 16 residues. CDR3 bases: TGCGCCAGCAGCTTAGCAATTTCAGGGTCGGGCGCTGAAGCTTTCTTT. Its protein is CASSLAISGSGAEAFF.

The V and J genes are TRBV3-1 (or the pseudogene TRBV3-2) and TRBJ2-1; TRBD2 matches 7 bases. Germline CDR1 is LGHDT and CDR2 is YNNKEL (reference sequence). With V trimmed by 1 base and J by 5 bases, 14 bases remained unmatched. This CDR3 contains 18 residues. The CDR3 region has the DNA TGTGCCAGCAGCCAAGGGAATGACCAGCGGGGCCTCGACAATGAGCAGTTCTTC. Protein product: CASSQGNDQRGLDNEQFF.

V gene TRBV4-1 combines with J gene TRBJ2-5, with D unresolved. The CDR3 has 16 amino acids. The V end lost 1 base, the J end lost 2 bases, and 14 bases lay between the germline ends. Germline V CDR1 and CDR2: MGHRA, YSYEKL. The CDR3 nucleotides are TGCGCCAGCAGCCAAGTGTCGCGTCTCGGGCAAGAGACCCAGTACTTC. Its translation: CASSQVSRLGQETQYF.

This rearrangement joins TRBV18 to TRBJ2-4; a weak D match, TRBD1 (6 bases). This CDR3 contains 15 residues. Trimming removed 2 bases at V and 1 base at J, with 9 bases between. Germline CDR1 is KGHSH and CDR2 is LQKENI. The CDR3 is CASSPAGEAKNIQYF. The CDR3 bases are TGTGCCAGCTCACCAGCAGGGGAGGCCAAAAACATTCAGTACTTC. Full variable domain (rest looked up from reference TRBV18 and TRBJ2-4): NAGVMQNPRHLVRRRGQEARLRCSPMKGHSHVYWYRQLPEEGLKFMVYLQKENIIDESGMPKERFSAEFPKEGPSILRIQQVVRGDSAAYFCASSPAGEAKNIQYFGAGTRLSVL.

The chain employs TRBV9 and TRBJ2-1; D remains unclear. CDR1 is SGDLS and CDR2 is YYNGEE in the germline V gene. Deletions cut 0 bases from V and 0 bases from J, with 4 bases between. The CDR3 has 14 amino acids. CDR3 loop: CASSVASSYNEQFF. For the CDR3, the DNA is TGTGCCAGCAGCGTAGCATCCTCCTACAATGAGCAGTTCTTC. Combining the CDR3 with reference TRBV9 and TRBJ2-1 gives the whole variable domain DSGVTQTPKHLITATGQRVTLRCSPRSGDLSVYWYQQSLDQGLQFLIQYYNGEERAKGNILERFSAQQFPDLHSELNLSSLELGDSALYFCASSVASSYNEQFFGPGTRLTVL.

The genes are TRBV11-2 and TRBJ2-5; 10 bases are a match to TRBD2. Germline CDR1 and CDR2: SGHAT and FQNNGV. With 4 bases clipped from V and 5 bases from J, the junction kept 10 bases outside the gene matches. The CDR3 sequence is 16 residues long. Here the CDR3 DNA reads TGTGCCAGCAGCTCCTCCGTAGCGGGGGGAGGCGAGACCCAGTACTTC. The encoded protein is CASSSSVAGGGETQYF. The variable domain in full, completed from reference TRBV11-2 and TRBJ2-5, reads EAGVAQSPRYKIIEKRQSVAFWCNPISGHATLYWYQQILGQGPKLLIQFQNNGVVDDSQLPKDRFSAERLKGVDSTLKIQPAKLEDSAVYLCASSSSVAGGGETQYFGPGTRLLVL.

This clone showed up just a few times. The gene calls are TRBV7-8 and TRBJ1-2, with D possibly TRBD1 on 6 matching bases. The CDR3 has 14 residues. V was shortened by 0 bases and J by 7 bases, with 12 bases between the two germline ends. Germline values: CDR1 SGHVS, CDR2 FQNEAQ. CDR3 loop: CASSLAGGGAGYTF. DNA for the CDR3: TGTGCCAGCAGCTTAGCAGGGGGTGGCGCTGGCTACACCTTC.

This sequence joins TRBV9 and TRBJ1-1; D call uncertain. Trimming took 3 bases from V and 4 from J, leaving 13 bases between them. The CDR3 sequence is 14 residues long. In germline, CDR1 is SGDLS, CDR2 YYNGEE. CDR3 nucleotide sequence: TGTGCCAGCAGCGCCCAGGACGGGGTCACTGAAGCTTTCTTT. Translated, it gives CASSAQDGVTEAFF.